A single sample gave rise to the 31 T cell receptor beta chains below, sequenced in a study of identifying expanded T cells in peripheral blood. Measured with immunoSEQ multiplex PCR; TCRdb has only the in-frame clones, and not every one. The table lists some 77,000 clones, 85% to 90% of them singletons. The sequencing input was blood. Receptor source: a person aged 18 to 75 in good health.

The chain joins TRBV10-3 to TRBJ2-5, with D perhaps being TRBD1 or TRBD2 (5 bases each). V lost 9 bases and J lost 4, with 18 bases in between. Germline V CDR1 and CDR2: ENHRY, SYGVKD. CDR3 length: 14 residues. CDR3 in amino acids: CAIKGPGGGETQYF. As DNA, the CDR3 is TGTGCCATAAAAGGCCCTGGTGGGGGAGAGACCCAGTACTTC.

The genes are TRBV7-8 and TRBJ2-2; D perhaps matches TRBD2 (5 bases). Germline values: CDR1 SGHVS, CDR2 FQNEAQ. V was pared by 5 bases and J by 1 base, with 17 bases between. This CDR3 has 17 amino acids. CDR3 residues: CASSQRRAGRNTGELFF. The CDR3 nucleotides are TGTGCCAGCAGCCAACGCCGCGCGGGTAGGAACACCGGGGAGCTGTTTTTT.

The chain carries TRBV28 and TRBJ1-2; D is uncertain. CDR1 and CDR2 from the germline V gene are MDHEN and SYDVKM. The ends were cut back, 10 bases at V and 5 bases at J, with 20 bases in the middle. The CDR3 extends over 14 amino acids. The DNA for the CDR3 is TGTGCCACCTCGGGGTCAGAGGGCTGGTATGGCTACACCTTC. Its translation is CATSGSEGWYGYTF.

The chain uses TRBV2 and TRBJ2-3, with a weak D call TRBD2 (5 bases). V was clipped by 3 bases and J by 0 bases, with 7 bases between them. Germline loops: CDR1 SNHLY, CDR2 FYNNEI. CDR3 length equals 14 residues. The CDR3 coding sequence is TGTGCCAGCAGTGACAGGACTAGCACAGATACGCAGTATTTT. Amino acids: CASSDRTSTDTQYF.

The chain couples TRBV7-7 to TRBJ2-5, with D hard to call. Germline CDR1 SSHAT, CDR2 FNYEAQ (reference sequence). V was shortened by 8 bases and J by 5 bases, with 15 bases between the two germline ends. This CDR3 region has 13 residues. This CDR3 is CASQRGLRETQYF. CDR3 DNA sequence: TGTGCCAGCCAGCGCGGCCTGCGTGAGACCCAGTACTTC. Drawing the rest from reference TRBV7-7 and TRBJ2-5, the complete variable domain is GAGVSQSPRYKVTKRGQDVTLRCDPISSHATLYWYQQALGQGPEFLTYFNYEAQPDKSGLPSDRFSAERPEGSISTLTIQRTEQRDSAMYRCASQRGLRETQYFGPGTRLLVL.

V usage is TRBV5-4 and J usage is TRBJ2-3; 8 positions agree with TRBD1. CDR1 and CDR2 from the germline V gene are SGHNT and YYREEE (reference sequence). J was trimmed by 5 bases and V by 6 bases; bases with no gene match: 5. This CDR3 is built from 13 residues. In nucleotides, the CDR3 is TGTGCCAGCACGGACAGGGTAAAAGATACGCAGTATTTT. Translating it yields CASTDRVKDTQYF. Looking up the rest from reference TRBV5-4 and TRBJ2-3 gives the full variable domain: ETGVTQSPTHLIKTRGQQVTLRCSSQSGHNTVSWYQQALGQGPQFIFQYYREEENGRGNFPPRFSGLQFPNYSSELNVNALELDDSALYLCASTDRVKDTQYFGPGTRLTVL.

The chain links TRBV27 to TRBJ1-3, with D maybe TRBD1 (6 bases). V dropped 2 bases and J dropped 4 bases, with 15 bases sitting between them. CDR1 and CDR2 from the germline V gene are MNHEY and SMNVEV (reference sequence). This CDR3 spans 16 amino acids. CDR3 region: CASSLQGPGFGNTIYF. For the CDR3, the DNA is TGTGCCAGCAGTTTACAGGGGCCTGGGTTCGGAAACACCATATATTTT.

In its sample, this clone was seen once. This chain connects TRBV11-2 to TRBJ1-2; D possibly corresponds to TRBD1 (5 bases). CDR3 length equals 15 residues. The germline V and J ends were trimmed by 5 bases and 2 bases, with 15 bases remaining between them. In germline, CDR1 is SGHAT, CDR2 FQNNGV. The CDR3, as DNA: TGTGCCAGCAGCCCCTATGACAGTAGGAACTATGGCTACACCTTC. Its protein is CASSPYDSRNYGYTF.

The chain joins TRBV2 to TRBJ2-3; D remains unclear. The CDR3 contains 11 residues. V was clipped by 9 bases and J by 2 bases, with 6 bases between them. In germline, CDR1 is SNHLY, CDR2 FYNNEI. DNA for the CDR3: TGTGCCAGATCAATCACAGATACGCAGTATTTT. Translating it yields CARSITDTQYF. The full variable domain, with the rest looked up from reference TRBV2 and TRBJ2-3, is EPEVTQTPSHQVTQMGQEVILRCVPISNHLYFYWYRQILGQKVEFLVSFYNNEISEKSEIFDDQFSVERPDGSNFTLKIRSTKLEDSAMYFCARSITDTQYFGPGTRLTVL.

V is TRBV7-9 and J is TRBJ1-1; a weak D match, TRBD1 (6 bases). The V and J ends lost 6 bases and 2 bases respectively, with 13 bases between them. Germline assignment: CDR1 SEHNR and CDR2 FQNEAQ (reference sequence). There are 14 residues in the CDR3. The CDR3 is CASSLRDTNTEAFF. Here the CDR3 DNA reads TGTGCCAGCAGTCTCCGGGACACTAACACTGAAGCTTTCTTT.

V gene TRBV6-6 combines with J gene TRBJ2-5; TRBD2 agrees at 10 bases. V shed 10 bases, J shed 5 bases, and the junction held 7 bases outside the gene matches. CDR3 length equals 13 residues. Germline V gives CDR1 MNHNY, CDR2 SVGAGI (reference sequence). The CDR3 sequence: CAIKSGGAETQYF. The DNA for the CDR3 is TGTGCCATTAAAAGCGGGGGGGCGGAGACCCAGTACTTC.

This clone was recorded once. V gene TRBV7-6 combines with J gene TRBJ2-7; 7 bases align to TRBD1. The germline gives CDR1 SGHVS, CDR2 FNYEAQ. Unmatched junction bases numbered 12, after V lost 5 bases and J lost 2 bases. The CDR3 length is 16 residues. CDR3 residues: CASSPERGPIPYEQYF. The DNA of the CDR3 is TGTGCCAGCAGCCCAGAAAGGGGGCCCATTCCCTACGAGCAGTACTTC.

V usage is TRBV7-8 and J usage is TRBJ1-5; TRBD1 matches at 7 bases. The V and J ends lost 3 bases and 4 bases, in that order; junction bases with no gene match: 6. This CDR3 has 15 amino acids. From germline, CDR1 is SGHVS and CDR2 FQNEAQ. In DNA, the CDR3 is TGTGCCAGCAGCTTGGAGCAGGGGGTTAATCAGCCCCAGCATTTT. It encodes CASSLEQGVNQPQHF. The full variable domain, in which reference TRBV7-8 and TRBJ1-5 provide the parts outside the CDR3, is GAGVSQSPRYKVAKRGQDVALRCDPISGHVSLFWYQQALGQGPEFLTYFQNEAQLDKSGLPSDRFFAERPEGSVSTLKIQRTQQEDSAVYLCASSLEQGVNQPQHFGDGTRLSIL.

The chain carries TRBV19 and TRBJ1-5; 8 nucleotides match TRBD1. The CDR3 length is 15 residues. V lost 6 bases, J lost 1 base, and 5 bases stayed unmatched. Germline V lookup: CDR1 LNHDA, CDR2 SQIVND (reference sequence). This chain's CDR3 is CASSWTGISNQPQHF. Written as DNA, the CDR3 is TGTGCCAGTAGCTGGACAGGGATAAGCAATCAGCCCCAGCATTTT.

J is TRBJ2-1 and V is TRBV7-2; D is undetermined. This CDR3 is built from 15 residues. Trimming left V 5 bases short and J 0 bases short, with 11 bases between. CDR1 and CDR2 from the germline V gene are SGHTA and FQGNSA. CDR3 loop: CASSQDFSSYNEQFF. The CDR3 DNA reads as TGTGCCAGCAGCCAGGATTTCTCCTCCTACAATGAGCAGTTCTTC.

This clone was detected only once. The CDR3 region is CASSFLNEKLFF. CDR3 in DNA: TGTGCCAGCAGCTTCCTTAATGAAAAACTGTTTTTT. The chain carries TRBV7-9 and TRBJ1-4, with D hard to call. The CDR3 runs to 12 residues. V was clipped by 3 bases and J by 4 bases, with 3 bases between them. Germline assignment: CDR1 SEHNR and CDR2 FQNEAQ (reference sequence).

V gene TRBV28 combines with J gene TRBJ2-3; D is tentatively TRBD1 or TRBD2 (6 bases each). The CDR3 runs to 14 residues. Germline CDR1 and CDR2: MDHEN and SYDVKM. The V and J ends lost 6 bases and 0 bases respectively, with 10 bases between them. The CDR3 here is CASRRGESTDTQYF. CDR3 sequence (DNA): TGTGCCAGCAGAAGGGGGGAAAGCACAGATACGCAGTATTTT.

The rearrangement uses TRBV2 and TRBJ2-7; D call uncertain. The CDR3 is 14 residues long. CDR1 and CDR2 from the germline V gene are SNHLY and FYNNEI. Trimming shortened V by 3 bases and J by 0 bases, and 9 bases separated the two germline ends. The CDR3: CASSDSAGSYEQYF. CDR3 sequence (DNA): TGTGCCAGCAGTGACAGCGCCGGCTCCTACGAGCAGTACTTC.

The rearrangement links TRBV27 to TRBJ1-2, with D tentatively TRBD1 (5 bases). Between the trimmed V and J ends, which lost 1 base and 4 bases, there was a span of 13 bases. Germline lookup yields CDR1 MNHEY and CDR2 SMNVEV (reference sequence). The CDR3 length is 15 residues. The CDR3 spells CASSLFAQGGYGYTF. The CDR3 nucleotides read TGTGCCAGCAGTTTATTCGCTCAGGGTGGCTATGGCTACACCTTC.

The rearrangement joins TRBV5-1 to TRBJ2-1, with D perhaps assigned TRBD1 or TRBD2 (5 bases each). V lost 0 bases and J 9 bases, leaving 10 bases between the germline ends. This CDR3 is 13 amino acids long. Per the germline V gene, CDR1 is SGHRS and CDR2 is YFSETQ. The CDR3 coding sequence is TGCGCCAGCAGCTTGGGGTGGGGGAGTGAGCAGTTCTTC. Protein sequence: CASSLGWGSEQFF.

V and J are TRBV5-4 and TRBJ1-1; the match to TRBD1 covers 7 bases. The J segment lost 3 bases and the V segment lost 4 bases, leaving 9 bases of the junction unmatched. CDR3 length: 15 amino acids. Germline V gives CDR1 SGHNT, CDR2 YYREEE (reference sequence). In DNA, the CDR3 is TGTGCCAGCAGCCTCTACAACACAGGGGACACTGAAGCTTTCTTT. Its protein product is CASSLYNTGDTEAFF.

The rearrangement joins TRBV30 to TRBJ2-5; 14 bases align to TRBD2. CDR1 GTSNPN and CDR2 SVGIG come from the germline V gene (reference sequence). After removal of 4 bases from V and 6 bases from J, the junction contained 13 bases not matched to a gene. The CDR3 length is 17 residues. CDR3 DNA: TGTGCCTGGATGTGGGGACTAGCGGGGGTGAGTGGGAAGACCCAGTACTTC. Translating gives CAWMWGLAGVSGKTQYF. Filled out from reference TRBV30 and TRBJ2-5, the complete variable domain reads SQTIHQWPATLVQPVGSPLSLECTVEGTSNPNLYWYRQAAGRGLQLLFYSVGIGQISSEVPQNLSASRPQDRQFILSSKKLLLSDSGFYLCAWMWGLAGVSGKTQYFGPGTRLLVL.

J is TRBJ2-1 and V is TRBV15, with 8 bases fitting TRBD2. CDR3 length: 14 amino acids. The V gene's germline CDR1 is LNHNV and CDR2 YYDKDF (reference sequence). The J segment lost 0 bases and the V segment lost 8 bases, leaving 3 bases of the junction unmatched. The CDR3 DNA follows: TGTGCCACCCACAGCGGGGGCTCCTACAATGAGCAGTTCTTC. Its protein is CATHSGGSYNEQFF.

This chain connects TRBV18 to TRBJ2-7, with D unclear. This CDR3 is built from 18 residues. V lost 2 bases and J 0 bases, leaving 20 bases between the germline ends. Germline loops: CDR1 KGHSH, CDR2 LQKENI. The CDR3: CASSPEQLGTTSSYEQYF. CDR3 nucleotide sequence: TGTGCCAGCTCACCAGAGCAGCTAGGAACTACGAGCTCCTACGAGCAGTACTTC. Full variable domain (missing parts from reference TRBV18 and TRBJ2-7): NAGVMQNPRHLVRRRGQEARLRCSPMKGHSHVYWYRQLPEEGLKFMVYLQKENIIDESGMPKERFSAEFPKEGPSILRIQQVVRGDSAAYFCASSPEQLGTTSSYEQYFGPGTRLTVT.

V usage is TRBV29-1 and J usage is TRBJ1-4; D is unresolved. Germline CDR1 and CDR2: SQVTM and ANQGSEA. V lost 2 bases, J lost 7 bases, and 5 bases lay in between. CDR3 length: 11 amino acids. CDR3 residues: CSVENGEKLFF. In DNA, the CDR3 is TGCAGCGTTGAAAATGGTGAAAAACTGTTTTTT. The variable domain in full, with the rest retrieved from reference TRBV29-1 and TRBJ1-4, is SAVISQKPSRDICQRGTSLTIQCQVDSQVTMMFWYRQQPGQSLTLIATANQGSEATYESGFVIDKFPISRPNLTFSTLTVSNMSPEDSSIYLCSVENGEKLFFGSGTQLSVL.

This chain uses TRBV30 with TRBJ1-3; D may be TRBD1 (5 bases). V lost 4 bases, J lost 2 bases, and 9 bases lay in between. CDR3 length: 13 residues. Germline CDR1 GTSNPN, CDR2 SVGIG (reference sequence). CDR3 sequence (DNA): TGTGCCTGGAAAGAGGGGCCTGGAAACACCATATATTTT. It translates to CAWKEGPGNTIYF.

CDR3 bases: TGTGCCAGCAGCCCACAAGTATCGCACGAGCAGTACTTC. Amino acid sequence: CASSPQVSHEQYF. This chain connects TRBV6-6 to TRBJ2-7; D not resolved. Germline V CDR1 and CDR2: MNHNY, SVGAGI (reference sequence). The V gene lost 6 bases and the J gene lost 5 bases, with 14 bases spanning the gap. The CDR3 extends over 13 amino acids.

The chain employs TRBV4-3 and TRBJ2-7, with D perhaps TRBD1 (5 bases). Germline CDR1 reads LGHNA; CDR2 reads YSLEER. This CDR3 has 15 residues. Between the trimmed V and J ends, which lost 0 bases and 2 bases, there was a span of 11 bases. DNA of the CDR3: TGCGCCAGCAGCCAAGATACCCCAGGGCCCTACGAGCAGTACTTC. Translated: CASSQDTPGPYEQYF.

This chain links TRBV5-1 with TRBJ2-3; TRBD1 agrees at 7 bases. CDR1 is SGHRS and CDR2 is YFSETQ in the germline V gene. Unmatched junction bases numbered 5, after V lost 4 bases and J lost 0 bases. The CDR3 extends over 15 amino acids. The CDR3 DNA reads as TGCGCCAGCAGCACGGGACAGACTAGCACAGATACGCAGTATTTT. Translating it yields CASSTGQTSTDTQYF. The whole variable domain, filled in from reference TRBV5-1 and TRBJ2-3, reads KAGVTQTPRYLIKTRGQQVTLSCSPISGHRSVSWYQQTPGQGLQFLFEYFSETQRNKGNFPGRFSGRQFSNSRSEMNVSTLELGDSALYLCASSTGQTSTDTQYFGPGTRLTVL.

The rearrangement uses TRBV7-7 and TRBJ2-5, with unresolved D. The germline gives CDR1 SSHAT, CDR2 FNYEAQ (reference sequence). This CDR3 spans 14 amino acids. Between the trimmed V and J ends, which lost 2 bases and 0 bases, there was a span of 7 bases. DNA of the CDR3: TGTGCCAGCAGCTTATCCCACTACCAAGAGACCCAGTACTTC. Protein: CASSLSHYQETQYF.

This chain links TRBV12-5 with TRBJ1-1; D ambiguous. The V gene's germline CDR1 is LGHNT and CDR2 FRNRAP. The CDR3 extends over 13 amino acids. V was cut by 5 bases and J by 10 bases, with 17 bases left in between. CDR3 protein: CASGLSHLKTAFF. The CDR3, as DNA: TGTGCTAGTGGTCTCTCACACCTTAAGACAGCTTTCTTT.